This TCR beta chain was captured in a study of cytomegalovirus exposure and HLA in healthy donors. This clone was recorded only once. The CDR3 has 15 residues. Germline V gives CDR1 SGHVS, CDR2 FQNEAQ. V lost 5 bases and J lost 2, with 15 bases in between. Researchers ran the PCR with 60 Vbeta and 13 Jbeta primers. Sequencing was performed with immunoSEQ multiplex PCR; in TCRdb, only in-frame clones are kept and a portion is missing. The sample holds around 99,000 clones; roughly 80% are singletons and the top ten take less than 9.5%. The receptor comes from a man in his forties or fifties in good health and CMV-seropositive. The specimen sequenced was PBMCs. The chain couples TRBV7-8 to TRBJ1-2; D is possibly TRBD1 (5 bases). The CDR3 sequence is CASSRSGAMNYGYTF. The CDR3 nucleotides are TGTGCCAGCAGCCGGAGCGGGGCTATGAACTATGGCTACACCTTC.